The 26 T cell receptor beta chains below all came from one sample that was sequenced in a study of T cells in Graves' hyperthyroidism and ophthalmopathy. Amplified TCR beta CDR3 regions derived from RNA transcripts. TCR CDR3 regions were first amplified by RT-PCR with HTBI primers. MiXCR, run by TCRdb on the multiplex PCR reads, gives a single entry per CDR3 protein. The sample carries 300,000 to 500,000 distinct CDR3 sequences, over 13% recorded once. Sequenced material: blood. The receptors originated from a middle-aged man with Graves' ophthalmopathy.

The rearrangement links TRBV2 to TRBJ2-3; D could derive from TRBD1 or TRBD2 (5 bases each). The CDR3 totals 13 residues. V dropped 7 bases and J dropped 1 base, with 9 bases sitting between them. Germline V gives CDR1 SNHLY, CDR2 FYNNEI. The CDR3 bases are TGTGCCAGCACGGGACGGCGCACAGATACGCAGTATTTT. Amino acids: CASTGRRTDTQYF.

Remarks on this clonotype: Since the CDR3 does not end with the conserved phenylalanine or tryptophan, this likely comes from a read error. The chain couples TRBV6-1 to TRBJ1-3; 8 positions match TRBD1. Germline-derived CDR1 and CDR2 are MNHNS and SASEGT. The CDR3 sequence is 16 residues long. V gave up 6 bases and J gave up 2 bases; unmatched junction bases: 9. CDR3 in amino acids: CASRDLGTGAGNTIYL. The CDR3 nucleotides read TGTGCCAGCAGGGACCTCGGGACAGGAGCTGGAAACACCATATATCTT.

This clonotype was counted at least ten times. The chain couples TRBV18 to TRBJ2-5, with TRBD1 identical over 10 bases. Germline assignment: CDR1 KGHSH and CDR2 LQKENI. J lost 4 bases, V lost 6 bases, and 2 bases had no gene match. This CDR3 comprises 13 residues. The CDR3 sequence is CASSRDRGETQYF. The CDR3 DNA is TGTGCCAGCTCGCGGGACAGGGGAGAGACCCAGTACTTC. Full variable domain (outside the CDR3, taken from reference TRBV18 and TRBJ2-5): NAGVMQNPRHLVRRRGQEARLRCSPMKGHSHVYWYRQLPEEGLKFMVYLQKENIIDESGMPKERFSAEFPKEGPSILRIQQVVRGDSAAYFCASSRDRGETQYFGPGTRLLVL.

This clonotype was seen repeatedly, ten times or more. V is TRBV5-1 and J is TRBJ2-2; a possible D gene is TRBD2 (7 bases). V gave up 4 bases and J gave up 3 bases, with 19 bases separating them. The CDR3 is made up of 17 amino acids. Germline-derived CDR1 and CDR2 are SGHRS and YFSETQ. CDR3 protein: CASSPTWGGLDTGELFF. CDR3 nucleotides: TGCGCCAGCAGCCCGACTTGGGGGGGGCTCGACACCGGGGAGCTGTTTTTT.

This clonotype appeared many times. The chain joins TRBV3-1 to TRBJ2-7, with 11 bases identical to TRBD2. The CDR3 loop spans 17 amino acids. With 4 bases clipped from V and 0 bases from J, the junction kept 8 bases outside the gene matches. The germline CDR1 and CDR2 sequences are LGHDT and YNNKEL (reference sequence). The CDR3 here is CASSPHTSGRTSYEQYF. In DNA, the CDR3 is TGTGCCAGCAGCCCACACACTAGCGGGAGAACCTCCTACGAGCAGTACTTC.

This clonotype was seen ten or more times. The chain has TRBV24-1 and TRBJ2-5; TRBD1 might be the D (6 bases). V gave up 3 bases and J gave up 5 bases, with 18 bases separating them. CDR1 is KGHDR, CDR2 SFDVKD, per germline. The CDR3 is 16 amino acids. CDR3 sequence (DNA): TGTGCCACCAGTGATCTACAGGGACGGCGAGGGGAGACCCAGTACTTC. Amino acids: CATSDLQGRRGETQYF.

This clonotype was recorded many times. CDR3 bases: TGTGCCAGCAGCGGGGGGTTTAGCGTCGGTGAGCAGTTCTTC. This codes for CASSGGFSVGEQFF. The gene calls are TRBV7-2 and TRBJ2-1; a possible D gene is TRBD2 (6 bases). Germline V gene sequence: CDR1 SGHTA, CDR2 FQGNSA. V lost 5 bases to trimming and J lost 9 bases, with 17 bases between them. CDR3 size: 14 residues.

The chain has TRBV28 and TRBJ1-2; possibly TRBD1 for D (6 bases). Per germline, CDR1 MDHEN and CDR2 SYDVKM. The CDR3 spans 14 residues. The V end was cut by 3 bases, the J end by 3 bases, with 11 bases between. The CDR3 DNA is TGTGCCAGCAGTTTTGGCAGGGGCGACTATGGCTACACCTTC. This gives the protein CASSFGRGDYGYTF.

This clonotype was detected many times. J is TRBJ2-1 and V is TRBV2; D not resolved. This CDR3 comprises 12 residues. Germline CDR1 and CDR2: SNHLY and FYNNEI. V was shortened by 1 base and J by 3 bases, with 1 base between the two germline ends. This chain's CDR3 is CASSEDYNEQFF. DNA for the CDR3: TGTGCCAGCAGTGAAGACTACAATGAGCAGTTCTTC.

The J gene is TRBJ1-1, the V gene TRBV30; D unresolved. The germline V gene has CDR1 GTSNPN and CDR2 SVGIG (reference sequence). V was pared by 5 bases and J by 4 bases, with 11 bases between. This CDR3 comprises 12 residues. The CDR3 is CAWAGGPTEAFF. The CDR3 bases are TGTGCCTGGGCCGGAGGGCCCACTGAAGCTTTCTTT.

The chain employs TRBV9 and TRBJ2-6, with 8 positions matching TRBD2. This CDR3 has 16 residues. After removal of 4 bases from V and 3 bases from J, the junction contained 6 bases not matched to a gene. The V gene's germline CDR1 is SGDLS and CDR2 YYNGEE. The CDR3 reads CASSTSGSDGANVLTF. DNA of the CDR3: TGTGCCAGCAGCACCAGCGGGAGCGATGGGGCCAACGTCCTGACTTTC.

This clonotype turned up a few times. The J gene is TRBJ2-3, the V gene TRBV5-5; the D gene is possibly TRBD2 (6 bases). CDR1 and CDR2 from the germline V gene are SGHKS and YYEKEE (reference sequence). CDR3 length equals 15 residues. V was cut by 4 bases and J by 2 bases, with 14 bases left in between. CDR3 amino acids: CASSRISGNTDTQYF. The CDR3 region has the DNA TGTGCCAGCAGCCGTATTAGCGGAAACACAGATACGCAGTATTTT.

This clonotype appeared many times. This chain links TRBV29-1 with TRBJ2-3; D is uncertain. Germline CDR1 reads SQVTM; CDR2 reads ANQGSEA. CDR3 length equals 10 residues. The V gene lost 4 bases and the J gene lost 4 bases, with 3 bases spanning the gap. CDR3 DNA: TGCAGCGTTGGTCCAGATACGCAGTATTTT. Translated, it gives CSVGPDTQYF.

The table lists this clonotype with many counts. The V gene is TRBV10-3, the J gene TRBJ1-2; D gene uncertain. Trimming removed 0 bases from V and 8 bases from J, with 13 bases in between. Germline lookup yields CDR1 ENHRY and CDR2 SYGVKD. The CDR3 runs 14 residues. CDR3 sequence: CAISESFGESGYTF. The CDR3 bases are TGTGCCATCAGTGAGTCGTTCGGGGAATCCGGCTACACCTTC.

This chain uses TRBV27 with TRBJ2-1; D is tentatively TRBD1 or TRBD2 (5 bases each). The CDR3 sequence is 14 residues long. Looked up from germline, CDR1 is MNHEY and CDR2 is SMNVEV (reference sequence). V was cut by 3 bases and J by 4 bases, with 10 bases left in between. The CDR3 loop is CASSFRDLYNEQFF. The CDR3, as DNA: TGTGCCAGCAGTTTCCGGGACCTATACAATGAGCAGTTCTTC.

The genes are TRBV15 and TRBJ2-3, with D hard to call. The CDR3 has 14 residues. Germline V lookup: CDR1 LNHNV, CDR2 YYDKDF (reference sequence). Between the trimmed V and J ends, which lost 4 bases and 2 bases, there was a span of 10 bases. This chain's CDR3 is CATSKSDHTDTQYF. Here the CDR3 DNA reads TGTGCCACCAGCAAGTCAGATCACACAGATACGCAGTATTTT.

There are many counts of this clonotype. The rearrangement links TRBV5-8 to TRBJ2-7; D perhaps matches TRBD1 (7 bases). The ends were cut back, 7 bases at V and 6 bases at J, with 14 bases in the middle. Germline assignment: CDR1 SGHTS and CDR2 YDEGEE. CDR3 length: 12 amino acids. For the CDR3, the DNA is TGTGCCAGCCCGACAGGGAGGCTCGAGCAGTACTTC. It yields the protein CASPTGRLEQYF.

This clonotype was observed a handful of times. This chain uses TRBV20-1 with TRBJ2-7; tentative D call: TRBD1 (6 bases). The CDR3 covers 14 residues. Per germline, CDR1 DFQATT and CDR2 SNEGSKA (reference sequence). The V gene lost 6 bases and the J gene lost 5 bases, with 20 bases spanning the gap. The CDR3 spells CSALSRTGKNEQYF. The CDR3 DNA reads as TGCAGTGCCCTGAGCAGAACAGGGAAGAACGAGCAGTACTTC.

The chain has TRBV19 and TRBJ2-7; D assignment may be TRBD1 or TRBD2 (5 bases each). The V end lost 8 bases, the J end lost 4 bases, and 21 bases lay between the germline ends. This CDR3 is built from 15 residues. Germline CDR1 LNHDA, CDR2 SQIVND (reference sequence). This CDR3 is CASRPGTSGRYEQYF. The CDR3 nucleotides read TGTGCCAGTCGTCCGGGGACCAGCGGACGATACGAGCAGTACTTC.

This clonotype appeared many times. This rearrangement joins TRBV5-5 to TRBJ1-5; TRBD1 matches 8 bases. The trim removed 2 bases at V and 7 bases at J, leaving 5 bases unmatched. The CDR3 runs 14 residues. CDR1 SGHKS and CDR2 YYEKEE come from the germline V gene (reference sequence). CDR3 nucleotides: TGTGCCAGCAGCTTACAGGGGGGAGGGCAGCCCCAGCATTTT. The encoded protein is CASSLQGGGQPQHF. The complete variable domain, with remaining parts taken from reference TRBV5-5 and TRBJ1-5, reads DAGVTQSPTHLIKTRGQQVTLRCSPISGHKSVSWYQQVLGQGPQFIFQYYEKEERGRGNFPDRFSARQFPNYSSELNVNALLLGDSALYLCASSLQGGGQPQHFGDGTRLSIL.

This sequence joins TRBV4-1 and TRBJ2-1, with D unresolved. The CDR3 length is 13 residues. The germline gives CDR1 MGHRA, CDR2 YSYEKL. V was clipped by 1 base and J by 5 bases, with 6 bases between them. DNA of the CDR3: TGCGCCAGCAGCCAAGGGATGAACAATGAGCAGTTCTTC. Translating it yields CASSQGMNNEQFF.

This clonotype was detected many times. The chain employs TRBV29-1 and TRBJ2-7, with D perhaps matching TRBD1 (6 bases). Trimming left V 3 bases short and J 2 bases short, with 8 bases between. Germline CDR1 and CDR2: SQVTM and ANQGSEA. This CDR3 has 12 residues. Written as DNA, the CDR3 is TGCAGCGTTGAGGACAGTCCCTACGAGCAGTACTTC. Translation: CSVEDSPYEQYF.

A note on this clonotype: This clone may be a read error of a much larger clone one base away. This rearrangement joins TRBV30 to TRBJ1-1; D is possibly TRBD1 (5 bases). With 3 bases removed from V and 1 base from J, the gap between germline ends came to 9 bases. This CDR3 contains 13 residues. Germline lookup yields CDR1 GTSNPN and CDR2 SVGIG (reference sequence). The CDR3 sequence is CAWRLGTNTEAFF. The CDR3 DNA reads TGTGCCTGGAGGTTAGGGACGAACACTGAAGCTTTCTTT.

This clonotype has only a few counts. The rearrangement links TRBV7-9 to TRBJ1-1; D gene unclear. Per the germline V gene, CDR1 is SEHNR and CDR2 is FQNEAQ (reference sequence). The V end lost 5 bases, the J end lost 4 bases, and 20 bases lay between the germline ends. The CDR3 contains 16 residues. CDR3 in amino acids: CASSPLSSRYGTEAFF. CDR3 bases: TGTGCCAGCAGCCCCCTCAGCTCGCGGTATGGCACTGAAGCTTTCTTT.

About this clonotype: One end of the junction is discordant with germline, which a read error may explain. V gene TRBV4-2 combines with J gene TRBJ1-2; 7 bases are a match to TRBD1. Germline V lookup: CDR1 LGHNA, CDR2 YNFKEQ. This CDR3 is 15 amino acids long. As DNA, the CDR3 is TGTGCCAGCAGCCAAGAGGTTGACAGGGTTGACGGCTGCACCTTC. It is translated as CASSQEVDRVDGCTF.

This clonotype appeared many times. The chain couples TRBV20-1 to TRBJ2-5, with 10 bases that match TRBD2. Germline assignment: CDR1 DFQATT and CDR2 SNEGSKA (reference sequence). Losses at the gene ends were 7 bases for V and 5 bases for J; bases not matched to a gene: 10. There are 14 residues in the CDR3. The CDR3 here is CSGRGGSGRETQYF. The CDR3 DNA reads as TGCAGTGGAAGAGGTGGTAGCGGGAGGGAGACCCAGTACTTC.